This T cell receptor beta chain was recovered during a study of OX40 agonist ivuxolimab in advanced cancers. Regarding this clone: The antigen remains undetermined.

The V end lost 7 bases, the J end lost 0 bases, and 6 bases lay between the germline ends. Germline V lookup: CDR1 SGHTA, CDR2 FQGNSA. This CDR3 has 12 residues. Notes on the study in general: Some patients who did not respond also had low normalized T-cell clonal expansion. Patients with a partial response at 0.1-3.0 mg/kg had among the lowest clonal expansion.

Clones were read by immunoSEQ multiplex PCR, and TCRdb kept only the in-frame ones, dropping some. The repertoire has approximately 77,000 clones, approximately 84% of them found once; the top ten carry just under 7%. The receptor was derived from an adult with an advanced solid tumor such as melanoma, head and neck, liver or kidney cancer. Sequenced here: CD4+ or CD8+ T cells sorted from blood, sampled in a trial of the OX40 agonist ivuxolimab. This chain joins TRBV7-2 and TRBJ2-5; unclear D gene. This CDR3 is CASNKYQETQYF. CDR3 coding DNA: TGTGCCAGCAACAAATACCAAGAGACCCAGTACTTC.